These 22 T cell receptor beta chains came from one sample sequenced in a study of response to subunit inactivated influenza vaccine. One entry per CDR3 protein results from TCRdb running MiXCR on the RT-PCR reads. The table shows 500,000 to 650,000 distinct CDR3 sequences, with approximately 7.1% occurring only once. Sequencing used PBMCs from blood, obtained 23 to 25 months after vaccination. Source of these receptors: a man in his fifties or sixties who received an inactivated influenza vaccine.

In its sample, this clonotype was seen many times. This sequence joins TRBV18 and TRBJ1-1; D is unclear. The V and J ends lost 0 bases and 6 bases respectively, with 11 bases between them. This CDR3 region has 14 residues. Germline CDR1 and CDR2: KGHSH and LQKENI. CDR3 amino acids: CASSPPKQPPEAFF. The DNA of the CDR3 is TGTGCCAGCTCACCACCGAAACAGCCTCCTGAAGCTTTCTTT.

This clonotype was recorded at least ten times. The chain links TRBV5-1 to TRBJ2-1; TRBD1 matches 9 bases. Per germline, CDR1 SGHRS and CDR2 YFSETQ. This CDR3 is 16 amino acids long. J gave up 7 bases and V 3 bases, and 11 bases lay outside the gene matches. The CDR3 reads CASSWDRVNDWNEQFF. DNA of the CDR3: TGCGCCAGCAGCTGGGACAGGGTAAACGATTGGAATGAGCAGTTCTTC.

The CDR3 region has the DNA TGCGCCAGCAGCCAGCGGCGGGAGCTCACAGATACGCAGTATTTT. Protein product: CASSQRRELTDTQYF. This chain joins TRBV4-3 and TRBJ2-3, with 7 bases fitting TRBD2. This CDR3 region has 15 residues. Germline V gene data show CDR1 as LGHNA and CDR2 as YSLEER. Germline trimming cut 3 bases from V and 2 bases from J; bases unmatched to any gene: 5.

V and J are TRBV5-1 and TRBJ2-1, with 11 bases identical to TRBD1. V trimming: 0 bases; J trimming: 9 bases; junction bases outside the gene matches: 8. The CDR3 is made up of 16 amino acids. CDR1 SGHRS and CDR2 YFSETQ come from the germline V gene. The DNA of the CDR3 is TGCGCCAGCAGCTTGGAGGGGACAGGGGGAATCGGTGAGCAGTTCTTC. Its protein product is CASSLEGTGGIGEQFF.

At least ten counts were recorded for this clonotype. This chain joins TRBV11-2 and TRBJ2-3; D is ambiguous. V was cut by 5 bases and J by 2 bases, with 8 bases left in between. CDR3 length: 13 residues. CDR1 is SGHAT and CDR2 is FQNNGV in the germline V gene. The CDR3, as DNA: TGTGCCAGCAGCCAAGAACACACAGATACGCAGTATTTT. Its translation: CASSQEHTDTQYF.

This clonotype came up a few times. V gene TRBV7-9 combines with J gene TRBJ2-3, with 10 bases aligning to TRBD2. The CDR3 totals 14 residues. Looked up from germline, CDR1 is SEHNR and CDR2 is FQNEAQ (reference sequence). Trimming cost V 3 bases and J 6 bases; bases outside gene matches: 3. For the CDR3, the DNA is TGTGCCAGCAGCTTTGCTAGCGGGAGCGATACGCAGTATTTT. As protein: CASSFASGSDTQYF.

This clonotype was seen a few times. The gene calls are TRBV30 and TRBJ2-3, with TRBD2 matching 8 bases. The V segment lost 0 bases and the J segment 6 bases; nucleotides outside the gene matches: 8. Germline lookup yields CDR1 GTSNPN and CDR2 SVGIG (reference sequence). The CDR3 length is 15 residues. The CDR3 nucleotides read TGTGCCTGGAGTGTAATAGCGGGGTTGCGGGATACGCAGTATTTT. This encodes CAWSVIAGLRDTQYF.

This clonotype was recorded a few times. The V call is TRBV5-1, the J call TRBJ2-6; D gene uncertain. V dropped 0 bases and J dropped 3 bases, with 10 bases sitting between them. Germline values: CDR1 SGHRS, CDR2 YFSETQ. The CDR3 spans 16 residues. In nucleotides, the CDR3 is TGCGCCAGCAGCTTGGCCGAGGCAAATGGGGCCAACGTCCTGACTTTC. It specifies CASSLAEANGANVLTF.

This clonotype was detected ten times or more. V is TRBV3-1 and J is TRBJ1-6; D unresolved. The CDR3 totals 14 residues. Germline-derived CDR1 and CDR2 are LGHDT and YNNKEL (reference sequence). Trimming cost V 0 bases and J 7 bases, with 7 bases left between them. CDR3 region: CASSQERPNSPLHF. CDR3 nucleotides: TGTGCCAGCAGCCAAGAGAGGCCAAATTCACCCCTCCACTTT.

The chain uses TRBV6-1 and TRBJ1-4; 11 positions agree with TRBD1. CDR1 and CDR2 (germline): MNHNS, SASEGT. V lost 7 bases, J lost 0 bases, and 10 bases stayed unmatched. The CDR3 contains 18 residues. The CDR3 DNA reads TGTGCCAGCAACTCCCCGGGACAGGGGGTTGCAACTAATGAAAAACTGTTTTTT. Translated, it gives CASNSPGQGVATNEKLFF.

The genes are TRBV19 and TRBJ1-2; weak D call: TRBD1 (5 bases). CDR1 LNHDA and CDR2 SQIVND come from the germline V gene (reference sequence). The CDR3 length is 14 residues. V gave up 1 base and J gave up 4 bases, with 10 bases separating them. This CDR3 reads CASSIGGAPYGYTF. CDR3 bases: TGTGCCAGTAGTATAGGCGGGGCCCCCTATGGCTACACCTTC.

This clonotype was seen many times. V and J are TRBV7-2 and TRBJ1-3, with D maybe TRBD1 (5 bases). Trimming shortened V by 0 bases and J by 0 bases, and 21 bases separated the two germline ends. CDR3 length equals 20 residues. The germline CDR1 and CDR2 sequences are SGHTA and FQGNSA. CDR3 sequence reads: CASSLAEASRTLSSGNTIYF. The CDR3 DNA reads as TGTGCCAGCAGCTTAGCGGAGGCTTCTAGGACATTGAGCTCTGGAAACACCATATATTTT.

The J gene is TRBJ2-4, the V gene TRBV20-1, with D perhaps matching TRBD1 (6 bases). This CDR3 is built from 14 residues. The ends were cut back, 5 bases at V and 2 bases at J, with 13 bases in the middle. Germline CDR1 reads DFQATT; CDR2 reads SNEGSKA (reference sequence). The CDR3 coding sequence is TGCAGTGCTCCTCGACAGGCTCCCAAAAACATTCAGTACTTC. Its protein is CSAPRQAPKNIQYF.

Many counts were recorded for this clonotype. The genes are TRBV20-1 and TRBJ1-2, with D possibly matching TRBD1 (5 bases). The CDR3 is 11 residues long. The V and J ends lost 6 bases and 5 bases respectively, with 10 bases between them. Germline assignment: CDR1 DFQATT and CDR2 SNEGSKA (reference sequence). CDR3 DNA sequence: TGCAGTGCGACGGGGGGATATGGCTACACCTTC. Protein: CSATGGYGYTF.

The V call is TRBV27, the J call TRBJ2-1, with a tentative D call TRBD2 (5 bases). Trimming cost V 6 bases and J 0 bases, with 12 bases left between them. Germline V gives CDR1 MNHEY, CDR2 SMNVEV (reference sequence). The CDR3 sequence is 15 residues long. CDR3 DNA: TGTGCCAGCAGAAAAAGCGGCTCCTCCTACAATGAGCAGTTCTTC. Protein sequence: CASRKSGSSYNEQFF.

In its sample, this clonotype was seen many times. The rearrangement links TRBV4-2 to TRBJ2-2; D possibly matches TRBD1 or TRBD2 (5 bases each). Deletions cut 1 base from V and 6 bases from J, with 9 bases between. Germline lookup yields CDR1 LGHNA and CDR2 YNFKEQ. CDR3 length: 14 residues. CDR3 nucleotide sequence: TGTGCCAGCAGCCAAGGTGGGACCCCCGGGGAGCTGTTTTTT. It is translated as CASSQGGTPGELFF.

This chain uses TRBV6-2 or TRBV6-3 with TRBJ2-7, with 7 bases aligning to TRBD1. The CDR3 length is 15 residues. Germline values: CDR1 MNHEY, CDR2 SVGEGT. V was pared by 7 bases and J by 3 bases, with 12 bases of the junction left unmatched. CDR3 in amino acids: CASTYGDSRDYEQYF. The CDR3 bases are TGTGCCAGCACCTATGGGGACAGTAGAGACTACGAGCAGTACTTC.

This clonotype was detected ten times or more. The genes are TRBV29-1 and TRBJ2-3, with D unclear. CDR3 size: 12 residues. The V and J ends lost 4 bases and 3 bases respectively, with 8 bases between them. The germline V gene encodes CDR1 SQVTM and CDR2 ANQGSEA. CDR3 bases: TGCAGCGTTGTTTCCGGAACAGATACGCAGTATTTT. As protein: CSVVSGTDTQYF.

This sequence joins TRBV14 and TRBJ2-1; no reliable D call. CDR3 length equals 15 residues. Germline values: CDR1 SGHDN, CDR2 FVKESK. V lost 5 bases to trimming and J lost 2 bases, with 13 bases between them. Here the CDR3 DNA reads TGTGCCAGCAGCTACTCCGGTTCGCCCTACAATGAGCAGTTCTTC. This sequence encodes CASSYSGSPYNEQFF.

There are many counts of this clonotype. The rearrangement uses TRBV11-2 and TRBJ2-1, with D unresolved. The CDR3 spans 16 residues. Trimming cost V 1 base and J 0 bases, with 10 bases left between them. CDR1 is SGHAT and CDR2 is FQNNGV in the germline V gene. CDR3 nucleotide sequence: TGTGCCAGCAGCTTAGGAGCTTTGAGCTCCTACAATGAGCAGTTCTTC. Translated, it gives CASSLGALSSYNEQFF. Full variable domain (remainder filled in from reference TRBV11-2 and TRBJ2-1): EAGVAQSPRYKIIEKRQSVAFWCNPISGHATLYWYQQILGQGPKLLIQFQNNGVVDDSQLPKDRFSAERLKGVDSTLKIQPAKLEDSAVYLCASSLGALSSYNEQFFGPGTRLTVL.

The CDR3 loop reads CSAPTGTAKETQYF. CDR3 coding DNA: TGCAGTGCCCCAACAGGGACAGCCAAAGAGACCCAGTACTTC. The V and J genes are TRBV20-1 and TRBJ2-5; 7 bases align to TRBD1. Germline lookup yields CDR1 DFQATT and CDR2 SNEGSKA (reference sequence). After removal of 6 bases from V and 3 bases from J, the junction contained 10 bases not matched to a gene. This CDR3 region has 14 residues.

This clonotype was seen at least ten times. CDR3 DNA: TGTGCCAGCAGTAGGGACAGAGCCTCTGGGGCCAACGTCCTGACTTTC. Translating gives CASSRDRASGANVLTF. J is TRBJ2-6 and V is TRBV2, with TRBD1 identical over 7 bases. V was pared by 5 bases and J by 0 bases, with 4 bases of the junction left unmatched. The CDR3 has 16 residues. CDR1 SNHLY and CDR2 FYNNEI come from the germline V gene.